Listed here is a single TCR beta chain. These data come from a study of T cell changes during pregnancy in multiple sclerosis. This CDR3 comprises 14 residues. With 11 bases clipped from V and 0 bases from J, the junction kept 5 bases outside the gene matches. Per germline, CDR1 ENHRY and CDR2 SYGVKD. This table comes from immunoSEQ multiplex PCR, and its TCRdb copy is limited to in-frame clones, with some not included. The table includes about 60,000 clones, just over 90% detected once. This material consisted of CD4+ T cells from peripheral blood mononuclear cells, taken in the second trimester of pregnancy. The origin of this receptor is a female donor with multiple sclerosis, enrolled in a pregnancy study. The rearrangement links TRBV10-3 to TRBJ2-2; TRBD1 matches at 8 bases. The CDR3 loop is CAFSTGANTGELFF. DNA of the CDR3: TGTGCCTTCTCGACAGGGGCGAACACCGGGGAGCTGTTTTTT.